This TCR beta chain was captured in a study of OX40 agonist ivuxolimab in advanced cancers. Trimming stripped 3 bases from V and 5 bases from J, with 7 bases between. This CDR3 contains 12 residues. CDR1 is SGHTA, CDR2 FQGNSA, per germline. Here immunoSEQ multiplex PCR was the method, and the copy in TCRdb shows in-frame clones only, minus some. This table has fewer than 40,000 clones, 74% appearing once. General study results and limits: Relative to CD4+, CD8+ T cells held more expanded clones on average.

On this clone itself: Antigen: not known.

The starting material was CD4+ or CD8+ T cells sorted from blood, obtained in a trial of the OX40 agonist ivuxolimab. The chain uses TRBV7-2 and TRBJ1-2; D ambiguous. The clonotype originates from an adult with an advanced solid tumor such as melanoma, head and neck, liver or kidney cancer. The CDR3 DNA reads as TGTGCCAGCAGCTTTACTGAGTATGGCTACACCTTC. Its translation is CASSFTEYGYTF.